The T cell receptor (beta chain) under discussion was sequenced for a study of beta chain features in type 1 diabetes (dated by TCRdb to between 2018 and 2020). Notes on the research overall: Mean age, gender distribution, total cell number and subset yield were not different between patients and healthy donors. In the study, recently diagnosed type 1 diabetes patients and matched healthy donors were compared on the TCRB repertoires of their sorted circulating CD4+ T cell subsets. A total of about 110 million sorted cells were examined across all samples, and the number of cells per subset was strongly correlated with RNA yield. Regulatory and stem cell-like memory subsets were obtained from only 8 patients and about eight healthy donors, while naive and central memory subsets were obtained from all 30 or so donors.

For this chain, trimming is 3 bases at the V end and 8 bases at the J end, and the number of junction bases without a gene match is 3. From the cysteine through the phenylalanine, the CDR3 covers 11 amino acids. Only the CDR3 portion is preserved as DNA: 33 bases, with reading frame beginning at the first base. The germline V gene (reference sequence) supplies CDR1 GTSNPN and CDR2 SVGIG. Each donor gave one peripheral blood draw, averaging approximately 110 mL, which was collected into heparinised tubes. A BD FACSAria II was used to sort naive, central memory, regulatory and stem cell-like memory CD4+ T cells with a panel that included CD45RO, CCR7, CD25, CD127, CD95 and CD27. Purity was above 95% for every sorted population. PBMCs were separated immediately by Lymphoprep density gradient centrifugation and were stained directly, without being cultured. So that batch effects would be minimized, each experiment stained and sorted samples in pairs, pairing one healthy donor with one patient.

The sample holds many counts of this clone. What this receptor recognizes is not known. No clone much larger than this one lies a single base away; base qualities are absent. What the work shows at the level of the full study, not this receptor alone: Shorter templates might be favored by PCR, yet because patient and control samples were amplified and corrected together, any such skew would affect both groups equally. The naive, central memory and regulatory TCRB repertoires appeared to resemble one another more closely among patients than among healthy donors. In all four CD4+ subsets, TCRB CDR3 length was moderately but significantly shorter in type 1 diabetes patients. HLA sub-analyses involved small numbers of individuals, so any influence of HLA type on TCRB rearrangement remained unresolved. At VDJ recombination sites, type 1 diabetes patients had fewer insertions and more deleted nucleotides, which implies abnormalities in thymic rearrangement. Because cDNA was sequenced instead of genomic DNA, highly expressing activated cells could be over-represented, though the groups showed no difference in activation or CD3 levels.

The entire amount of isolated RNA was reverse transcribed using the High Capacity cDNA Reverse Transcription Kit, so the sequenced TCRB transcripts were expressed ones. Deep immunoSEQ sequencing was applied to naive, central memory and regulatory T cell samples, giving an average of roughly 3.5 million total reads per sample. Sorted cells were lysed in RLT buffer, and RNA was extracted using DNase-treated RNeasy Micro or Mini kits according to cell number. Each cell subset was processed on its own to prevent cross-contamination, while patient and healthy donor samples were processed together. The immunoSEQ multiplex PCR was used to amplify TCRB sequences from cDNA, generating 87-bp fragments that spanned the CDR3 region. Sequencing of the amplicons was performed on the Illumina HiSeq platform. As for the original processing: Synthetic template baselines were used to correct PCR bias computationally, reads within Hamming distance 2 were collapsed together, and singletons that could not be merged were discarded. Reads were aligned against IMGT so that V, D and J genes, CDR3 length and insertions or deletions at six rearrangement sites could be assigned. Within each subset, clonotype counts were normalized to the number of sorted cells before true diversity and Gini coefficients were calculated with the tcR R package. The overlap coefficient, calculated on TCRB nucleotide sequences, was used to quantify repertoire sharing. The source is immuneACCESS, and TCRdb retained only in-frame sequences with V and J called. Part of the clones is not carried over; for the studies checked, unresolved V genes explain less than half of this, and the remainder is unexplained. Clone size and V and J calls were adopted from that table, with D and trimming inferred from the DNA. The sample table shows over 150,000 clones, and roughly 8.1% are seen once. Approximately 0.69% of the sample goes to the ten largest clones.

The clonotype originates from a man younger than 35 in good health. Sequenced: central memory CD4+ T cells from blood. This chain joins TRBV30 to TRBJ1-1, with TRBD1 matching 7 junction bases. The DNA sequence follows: TGTGCCTGGAGGGAACAGGGGGAAGCTTTCTTT. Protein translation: CAWREQGEAFF.